This is a list of T cell receptor beta chains from one sample in a study of molecular identifiers for immune sequencing clone quantification. TCRdb itself ran the PCR reads through MiXCR, one entry per CDR3 protein. The table includes fewer than 75,000 distinct CDR3 sequences, roughly 17% detected once. The sequenced sample consisted of naive CD8+ T cells from blood, with Jurkat cell RNA spiked in. These receptors originate from a human donor in good health. Some libraries in this study had Jurkat cell RNA spiked in. CDR3s include the opening cysteine and the closing phenylalanine or tryptophan. Each record gives: J gene, V gene, D gene, CDR3 length, clone size, CDR3 protein, CDR3 DNA. A D gene is named only where the DNA matches it firmly. For some rows the clone size is stated as once, few or many, or as a class when expanded; others skip it.

j_call: TRBJ2-5
v_call: TRBV10-3
d_call: TRBD1
cdr3_length: 16
clone_size: many
cdr3_aa: CAISGPGTGVQETQYF
cdr3_nt: TGTGCCATCAGCGGACCCGGGACAGGGGTCCAAGAGACCCAGTACTTC

j_call: TRBJ2-1
v_call: TRBV10-2
d_call: NA
cdr3_length: 14
clone_size: few
cdr3_aa: CASSVASLYNEQFF
cdr3_nt: TGCGCCAGCAGTGTAGCGTCTCTATACAATGAGCAGTTCTTC

j_call: TRBJ2-2
v_call: TRBV7-8
d_call: TRBD2
cdr3_length: 16
clone_size: NA
cdr3_aa: CASSLILAGYTGELFF
cdr3_nt: TGTGCCAGCAGCTTAATTTTAGCGGGTTACACCGGGGAGCTGTTTTTT

j_call: TRBJ2-1
v_call: TRBV27
d_call: TRBD2
cdr3_length: 14
clone_size: few
cdr3_aa: CASSREREYPEQFF
cdr3_nt: TGTGCCAGCAGTAGAGAGCGGGAATACCCTGAGCAGTTCTTC

j_call: TRBJ1-5
v_call: TRBV6-2/TRBV6-3
d_call: TRBD1
cdr3_length: 15
clone_size: many
cdr3_aa: CASSSPTGGNQPQHF
cdr3_nt: TGTGCCAGCAGTTCCCCAACAGGGGGCAATCAGCCCCAGCATTTT

j_call: TRBJ1-3
v_call: TRBV28
d_call: NA
cdr3_length: 14
clone_size: many
cdr3_aa: CASKQQGAGNTIYF
cdr3_nt: TGTGCCAGCAAACAACAGGGAGCTGGAAACACCATATATTTT

j_call: TRBJ2-3
v_call: TRBV5-1
d_call: TRBD2
cdr3_length: 15
clone_size: many
cdr3_aa: CASSPGLARTDTQYF
cdr3_nt: TGCGCCAGCAGCCCGGGACTAGCGCGCACAGATACGCAGTATTTT

j_call: TRBJ2-5
v_call: TRBV28
d_call: TRBD2
cdr3_length: 16
clone_size: many
cdr3_aa: CASSLWLAGAQETQYF
cdr3_nt: TGTGCCAGCAGTTTATGGCTAGCGGGGGCCCAAGAGACCCAGTACTTC

j_call: TRBJ1-5
v_call: TRBV7-9
d_call: NA
cdr3_length: 12
clone_size: many
cdr3_aa: CASSLWEQPQHF
cdr3_nt: TGTGCCAGCAGCCTGTGGGAACAGCCCCAGCATTTT

j_call: TRBJ1-1
v_call: TRBV18
d_call: NA
cdr3_length: 18
clone_size: many
cdr3_aa: CASSLPLTLGGLHTEAFF
cdr3_nt: TGTGCCAGCTCACTACCCCTTACCTTGGGAGGGCTCCACACTGAAGCTTTCTTT